Below, 10 T cell receptor beta chains from the same sample are listed, as sequenced in a study of Ad26.COV2.S vaccination and SARS-CoV-2 variants. Treatment described: 19 received Ad26.COV2.S at low or high dose, single or two shots; 5 received placebo; per-sample allocation not given. At day 63 after the first vaccine or placebo injection, samples were drawn. The method was immunoSEQ multiplex PCR; TCRdb's version includes in-frame clones alone and lacks a portion of them. The sample carries some 640,000 clones, 89% recorded once. Sequencing was performed on peripheral blood, taken in a trial of Ad26.COV2.S vaccine versus placebo. These receptors came from a person between 18 and 65 years old who received the Ad26.COV2.S COVID-19 vaccine or a placebo.

The genes are TRBV6-5 and TRBJ1-2; D not certain. CDR1 and CDR2 from the germline V gene are MNHEY and SVGAGI. Between the trimmed V and J ends, which lost 0 bases and 4 bases, there was a span of 12 bases. CDR3 size: 15 residues. Written as DNA, the CDR3 is TGTGCCAGCAGTTACTCGGTGCCTAATTCCTATGGCTACACCTTC. Translated: CASSYSVPNSYGYTF.

This clone was observed a handful of times. This chain joins TRBV2 and TRBJ2-3; TRBD1 agrees at 8 bases. J gave up 1 base and V 9 bases, and 0 bases lay outside the gene matches. The CDR3 length is 12 residues. Germline-derived CDR1 and CDR2 are SNHLY and FYNNEI. CDR3 sequence: CARGQGTDTQYF. The CDR3 DNA is TGTGCCAGGGGACAGGGCACAGATACGCAGTATTTT.

This chain connects TRBV12-2 to TRBJ2-4; the D segment call TRBD2 is taken from the table without a DNA check. TRBV12-2 counts as a pseudogene. The length of the CDR3 is 15 residues. The CDR3 reads CASRYYRTWKNIQYF. DNA of the CDR3: TGTGCAAGTCGCTACTACCGGACTTGGAAAAACATTCAGTACTTC.

This chain connects TRBV2 to TRBJ2-7; 8 bases are shared with TRBD2. Trimming took 5 bases from V and 1 from J; bases not matched to a gene: 10. The germline V gene encodes CDR1 SNHLY and CDR2 FYNNEI. This CDR3 is built from 16 residues. CDR3 sequence (DNA): TGTGCCAGCAGTTCGCCGGGACTAGGGGGATCCTACGAGCAGTACTTC. Protein product: CASSSPGLGGSYEQYF.

In the case of this clone: Other DNA sequences from this sample encode an identical CDR3 as well. J is TRBJ2-2 and V is TRBV10-3, with 9 bases identical to TRBD2. From germline, CDR1 is ENHRY and CDR2 SYGVKD. With 6 bases clipped from V and 5 bases from J, the junction kept 7 bases outside the gene matches. This CDR3 spans 15 amino acids. CDR3 sequence reads: CAIRVAGAATGELFF. In nucleotides, the CDR3 is TGTGCCATCAGAGTAGCGGGGGCGGCGACCGGGGAGCTGTTTTTT.

The CDR3 protein is CASSALLRGRLETQYF. The CDR3 DNA sequence: TGCGCCAGCAGCGCACTACTCAGGGGGCGCTTAGAGACCCAGTACTTC. This chain connects TRBV4-1 to TRBJ2-5; 8 bases are a match to TRBD1. Germline CDR1 reads MGHRA; CDR2 reads YSYEKL. The CDR3 covers 16 residues. The J segment lost 4 bases and the V segment lost 5 bases, leaving 12 bases of the junction unmatched.

The rearrangement joins TRBV2 to TRBJ1-6; no firm D call. Trimming left V 4 bases short and J 14 bases short, with 9 bases between. The germline V gene encodes CDR1 SNHLY and CDR2 FYNNEI. There are 11 residues in the CDR3. The chain's CDR3 is CASSGPGTLHF. CDR3 DNA: TGTGCCAGCAGTGGACCAGGCACCCTCCACTTT.

The chain combines TRBV6-1 with TRBJ1-2, with D perhaps matching TRBD1 (5 bases). This CDR3 is built from 16 residues. Deletions cut 4 bases from V and 2 bases from J, with 17 bases between. CDR1 is MNHNS, CDR2 SASEGT, per germline. The CDR3 DNA reads as TGTGCCAGCAGTGCTCTAGGGGTAGGGTTCAACTATGGCTACACCTTC. As protein: CASSALGVGFNYGYTF.

The chain couples TRBV5-1 to TRBJ2-3; perhaps TRBD2 as D (5 bases). Germline V CDR1 and CDR2: SGHRS, YFSETQ. The length of the CDR3 is 16 residues. V gave up 0 bases and J gave up 0 bases, with 11 bases separating them. The CDR3 nucleotides read TGCGCCAGCAGCTTGGAGAGGGATACTAGCACAGATACGCAGTATTTT. Protein: CASSLERDTSTDTQYF.

V usage is TRBV24-1 and J usage is TRBJ2-2, with 10 bases lining up with TRBD1. The V gene's germline CDR1 is KGHDR and CDR2 SFDVKD. CDR3 size: 16 residues. Unmatched junction bases numbered 6, after V lost 4 bases and J lost 5 bases. The CDR3 nucleotides are TGTGCCACCAGTGAGAGGACAGGGGGGTTAACCGGGGAGCTGTTTTTT. It translates to CATSERTGGLTGELFF.